This T cell receptor beta chain was retrieved from a study of blood T cell repertoires in COVID-19. Study-level information: The samples span acute and convalescent COVID-19 from the United States, Italy and Spain. T cells, B-cell-depleted T cells, or PBMCs supplied cDNA or gDNA.

Methods used by the authors: Amplification of reference gene primers was used by the study to estimate nucleated cell counts. The method was immunoSEQ multiplex PCR; TCRdb's version includes in-frame clones alone and lacks a portion of them. Clone size and the V and J calls come from that table; the DNA yielded D and trimming. The data contain fewer than 35,000 clones, 88% of them seen just once; the ten biggest clones take up under 10%. The receptor was derived from a woman between 45 and 65 years old with active COVID-19. The sample was peripheral blood.

CDR3 in amino acids: CASREASNTGELFF. For the CDR3, the DNA is TGTGCCAGCAGAGAGGCTTCGAACACCGGGGAGCTGTTTTTT. The V gene is TRBV28, the J gene TRBJ2-2; D is unresolved. The CDR3 is 14 amino acids. Deletions cut 6 bases from V and 0 bases from J, with 8 bases between. Germline-derived CDR1 and CDR2 are MDHEN and SYDVKM.